The entry below describes one T cell receptor beta chain. Many counts were recorded for this clonotype. Its antigen is not yet known. No clone much larger than this one lies a single base away; base qualities are absent. The library was built by means of multiplex PCR. The data were produced on an Illumina HiSeq 4000. iRepertoire HTBI primers and Arm-PCR amplification of CDR3 regions were used to construct TCR beta libraries. Before sequencing, the PCR products underwent gel purification. Processing in the source paper ran as follows. A total of 62 TRBV and 14 TRBJ segments were identified across samples and were used for gene usage analysis of CDR3 amino acid clonotypes. Filtered high-quality paired reads were merged into contigs using COPE and FqMerger. BLAST was used to align contigs to IMGT TRBV, TRBD and TRBJ reference genes, with CDR3 defined following IMGT. Any clonotype with a frequency above 0.1% was classified as a highly expanded clone. Repertoire diversity was measured by Shannon entropy, and V-J evenness by the Gini coefficient. A clonotype found in more than one individual was treated as public. TCRdb itself trimmed the public reads at Q25 with fastp, ran MiXCR and retained productive beta chains. Rows with one shared CDR3 protein collapse into an entry with the most common genes and DNA. Here the V and J calls rest on TCRdb's processing, not on the authors' analysis. This sample gives about 540,000 distinct CDR3 sequences in total; about 13% of them show up just once. The biggest ten clones account for roughly a tenth of the sample.

The CDR3 holds 13 amino acids from the cysteine to the phenylalanine. Only the CDR3 DNA is retained, 39 bases long and in frame from the first base. Sequences SGHRS (CDR1) and YFSETQ (CDR2) are obtained from the germline V gene. The junction shows trimming of 4 bases on V and 5 bases on J, plus 12 bases between the germline ends. These data belong to a study of regulatory T cells in long-lasting Graves disease (dated by TCRdb to the early 2020s). For the study in its entirety: Patients with newly diagnosed Graves' disease had been on antithyroid drugs for under 3 months. A total of roughly 35 samples underwent TCR sequencing: about 13 from persistent and roughly 20 from newly diagnosed Graves' disease patients. This study used TCR sequencing and RNA sequencing of peripheral blood to compare persistent Graves' disease patients against newly diagnosed Graves' disease patients. The study was registered as a clinical trial and conducted in China.

Per the publication, the time point label means: newly diagnosed GD, antithyroid drugs for less than 3 months. For both TCR sequencing and RNA sequencing, RNA was extracted from PBMCs in TRIzol. Graves' disease was diagnosed according to American Thyroid Association guidelines. Patients for the study were recruited at an endocrinology department in Xi'an, China. Each patient gave 7 to 9.5 milliliters of peripheral blood, collected in an EDTA anticoagulant tube. Ficoll Paque Plus density gradient separation was used to isolate PBMCs, and no further T cell sorting was done. An Agilent 2100 Bioanalyzer and agarose gel were used to assess RNA quality, and a NanoDrop 2000 was used to measure RNA concentration. Results the study describes overall, beyond this receptor: More public clonotypes were shared among persistent patients (fewer than 3,000) than among newly diagnosed patients (966). The authors acknowledged the small sample size as a limitation that may reduce accuracy. Preferential use of TRBV28, TRBJ1-2 and TRBJ2-5 was observed in persistent disease, whereas TRBV20-1 and TRBJ2-1 were favored in newly diagnosed disease. Compared with newly diagnosed patients, persistent Graves' disease patients had lower TCR Shannon entropy and fewer highly expanded clones, which suggests clonal expansion. Peripheral blood alone was examined, since thyroid tissue, which constituted the primary lesion, could not be accessed. Only the TCR beta chain was sequenced and analyzed.

Separately, the same data were catalogued under a study of T cells in Graves' hyperthyroidism and ophthalmopathy. Per the second study: A patient counted as having stable Graves' hyperthyroidism if no progression to ophthalmopathy occurred over 18 months of follow-up. Hyperthyroidism patients were aged 18 to 65 years and newly diagnosed, with disease duration of less than 2 months. Any patient with an uncontrolled infection, another autoimmune disease, pregnancy or lactation was excluded. Diagnoses were based on clinical symptoms, serum thyroxine and TRAb, thyroid ultrasound and orbital computed tomography. For the first round of RT-PCR on the TCR CDR3, the HTBI primer set was used together with the Qiagen OneStep RT-PCR kit. Most expanded thyroid clonotypes (frequency above 0.001) were also detected in blood, a finding suggesting that blood repertoires may reflect thyroid immune responses. A 13 V-J signature model separated ophthalmopathy from stable hyperthyroidism, with 87.88% sensitivity and roughly 82% specificity in cross-validation and 80%/75% in testing. In validation, progression to ophthalmopathy was predicted by the model with 70.59% sensitivity and roughly 76% specificity, a median of about 6.8 months before onset. TCR V-J signatures able to tell the groups apart were searched for in a discovery cohort of 90 to 100 patients, of whom over 40 had Graves' ophthalmopathy and around 57 had stable Graves' hyperthyroidism. Prospective prediction of ophthalmopathy was tested in an independent validation cohort consisting of 18 to 20 hyperthyroidism patients and over 15 patients who later progressed to ophthalmopathy. The 100 or so discovery patients were divided at random into training and test sets in a 7:3 ratio. In about 6 Graves' hyperthyroidism patients, the study also compared T-cell repertoires from thyroid tissue with T-cell repertoires from blood. Following sampling, methimazole starting at 30 mg daily was given to hyperthyroidism patients, and high-dose intravenous methylprednisolone was given to ophthalmopathy patients. Libraries were constructed in a second round of multiplex PCR, after which size selection and purification were carried out. The libraries were sequenced on an Illumina HiSeq2000 using paired-end 100 bp reads. SOAPnuke was used to process the raw data, removing reads that contained adapters or uncalled bases, had a mean Phred below 15, or lacked an exact match to the constant primer or identifier. COPE v1.2.5 was used to merge high-quality paired reads, and clonotypes were defined as unique nucleotide sequences. MiTCR v1.1 was used to align the clonotypes against IMGT TRBV, TRBD and TRBJ reference segments. The analysis included only V-J combinations with a frequency above 0.0001, which together covered roughly 99% of the repertoires. The TCS score was defined as F50 (clonal expansion) divided by E x V (chaos), with BLOSUM62-based TCRdist calculated between CDR3 peptides within each V-J. Welch's t-statistics and random forest reduced fewer than 550 V-J features to roughly 13, which were used in a naive Bayes classifier (R e1071). No statistical method was used to set the sample size in advance, and investigators knew the group allocation. The paper describes TCR Vbeta CDR3 sequencing of 140 or so peripheral blood samples, made up of about 40 ophthalmopathy patients, over 70 hyperthyroidism patients and approximately 17 progressor patients.

Sequenced material: peripheral blood mononuclear cells (PBMCs), taken at new diagnosis, from a patient treated with antithyroid drugs. This receptor was identified in a man aged 30-40 years with Graves disease. Donor details come from another sample of the same person, matched by shared clones. The rearranged chain carries TRBV5-1 and TRBJ2-5, and the D gene may be TRBD1, 6 bases matching. DNA sequence: TGCGCCAGCAGCCCGGACCAGGGGGAGACCCAGTACTTC. The translation is CASSPDQGETQYF. With all but the CDR3 taken from the reference TRBV5-1 and TRBJ2-5 genes, the full variable domain is: KAGVTQTPRYLIKTRGQQVTLSCSPISGHRSVSWYQQTPGQGLQFLFEYFSETQRNKGNFPGRFSGRQFSNSRSEMNVSTLELGDSALYLCASSPDQGETQYFGPGTRLLVL.